This entry lists 22 T cell receptor beta chains sequenced from one sample in a study of T-cell reconstitution after alpha-beta-depleted transplantation in children. Library preparation (for TCRbeta) was performed with unique molecular identifiers. TCRdb itself ran the PCR reads through MiXCR, one entry per CDR3 protein. The table lists roughly 500,000 distinct CDR3 sequences, around a third of them singletons. The sequencing used PBMCs from the stem cell graft donor, collected from the stem cell graft. These receptor sequences come from a human donor who donated a stem cell graft to a child with aplastic anemia.

This chain uses TRBV7-2 with TRBJ2-2; 9 bases align to TRBD1. The junction had 8 bases not matched to a gene; V was cut back by 2 bases and J by 4 bases. The CDR3 has 17 residues. Germline V gene lookup returns CDR1 SGHTA and CDR2 FQGNSA. CDR3 residues: CASSLSGVQGATGELFF. CDR3 nucleotides: TGTGCCAGCAGCTTATCAGGTGTACAGGGGGCCACCGGGGAGCTGTTTTTT. The full variable domain, with the rest looked up from reference TRBV7-2 and TRBJ2-2, is GAGVSQSPSNKVTEKGKDVELRCDPISGHTALYWYRQSLGQGLEFLIYFQGNSAPDKSGLPSDRFSAERTGGSVSTLTIQRTQQEDSAVYLCASSLSGVQGATGELFFGEGSRLTVL.

The chain links TRBV30 to TRBJ1-4, with D possibly matching TRBD1 (6 bases). The CDR3 runs 14 residues. Per germline, CDR1 GTSNPN and CDR2 SVGIG (reference sequence). V was cut by 3 bases and J by 8 bases, with 16 bases left in between. This CDR3 reads CAWREGGVTEKLFF. For the CDR3, the DNA is TGTGCCTGGAGGGAGGGGGGAGTCACGGAAAAACTGTTTTTT. Variable domain in full (rest from reference TRBV30 and TRBJ1-4): SQTIHQWPATLVQPVGSPLSLECTVEGTSNPNLYWYRQAAGRGLQLLFYSVGIGQISSEVPQNLSASRPQDRQFILSSKKLLLSDSGFYLCAWREGGVTEKLFFGSGTQLSVL.

The chain is built from TRBV28 and TRBJ2-2; a weak D match, TRBD1 (5 bases). The CDR3 length is 18 residues. Deletions cut 5 bases from V and 0 bases from J, with 19 bases between. Looked up from germline, CDR1 is MDHEN and CDR2 is SYDVKM. The CDR3 region is CASSLQTRQSSNTGELFF. Written as DNA, the CDR3 is TGTGCCAGCAGTCTCCAGACCCGACAGAGCTCGAACACCGGGGAGCTGTTTTTT. Using reference TRBV28 and TRBJ2-2 for the parts outside the CDR3, the full variable domain is DVKVTQSSRYLVKRTGEKVFLECVQDMDHENMFWYRQDPGLGLRLIYFSYDVKMKEKGDIPEGYSVSREKKERFSLILESASTNQTSMYLCASSLQTRQSSNTGELFFGEGSRLTVL.

The chain has TRBV9 and TRBJ1-5; D is possibly TRBD1 (5 bases). The V gene lost 4 bases and the J gene lost 0 bases, with 11 bases spanning the gap. CDR3 size: 15 residues. The germline gives CDR1 SGDLS, CDR2 YYNGEE. CDR3 bases: TGTGCCAGCAGCCCACGAGGGGCTAGCAATCAGCCCCAGCATTTT. It translates to CASSPRGASNQPQHF.

This clonotype was observed a handful of times. The chain is built from TRBV11-2 and TRBJ2-1; TRBD2 matches 7 bases. Per the germline V gene, CDR1 is SGHAT and CDR2 is FQNNGV. The CDR3 spans 14 residues. V dropped 4 bases and J dropped 7; count of bases not matched to a gene: 7. CDR3 coding DNA: TGTGCCAGCAGCTCACTCAGAGCGGGAAATGAGCAGTTCTTC. Amino acid sequence: CASSSLRAGNEQFF.

In DNA, the CDR3 is TGCGCCAGCAGCCAAGATCACCGGACAGGGTCCTACGAGCAGTACTTC. It yields the protein CASSQDHRTGSYEQYF. The rearrangement joins TRBV4-3 to TRBJ2-7; 8 bases are shared with TRBD1. J was trimmed by 1 base and V by 0 bases; bases with no gene match: 5. The CDR3 is 16 residues long. CDR1 LGHNA and CDR2 YSLEER come from the germline V gene.

V gene TRBV9 combines with J gene TRBJ2-1; 7 nucleotides match TRBD2. Unmatched junction bases numbered 0, after V lost 0 bases and J lost 6 bases. Germline CDR1 is SGDLS and CDR2 is YYNGEE. The CDR3 consists of 13 residues. CDR3 coding DNA: TGTGCCAGCAGCGTAGCGGGAGGCAATGAGCAGTTCTTC. Its translation is CASSVAGGNEQFF.

This clonotype has just a few counts. CDR3 in amino acids: CASSYVSVGYSNQPQHF. In nucleotides, the CDR3 is TGTGCCAGCAGTTACGTGTCGGTGGGATATAGCAATCAGCCCCAGCATTTT. The chain uses TRBV6-2 or TRBV6-3 and TRBJ1-5, with D uncertain. Germline CDR1 and CDR2: MNHEY and SVGEGT. Trimming took 2 bases from V and 0 from J, leaving 14 bases between them. The CDR3 is made up of 17 amino acids.

The rearrangement links TRBV5-6 to TRBJ1-5; D is uncertain. Germline V CDR1 and CDR2: SGHDT, YYEEEE. The CDR3 runs to 14 residues. V was pared by 4 bases and J by 9 bases, with 17 bases between. CDR3 DNA sequence: TGTGCCAGCAGCCCAAAGGGTAATTTTTGGCCCCAGCATTTT. Amino acid sequence: CASSPKGNFWPQHF.

The gene calls are TRBV27 and TRBJ2-1; 11 bases map to TRBD2. With 8 bases clipped from V and 4 bases from J, the junction kept 4 bases outside the gene matches. The germline gives CDR1 MNHEY, CDR2 SMNVEV (reference sequence). The CDR3 is 14 residues long. In nucleotides, the CDR3 is TGTGCCAGCGCGGGACTAGCGGATTACAATGAGCAGTTCTTC. This codes for CASAGLADYNEQFF.

The J gene is TRBJ1-2, the V gene TRBV5-1, with D unclear. V was shortened by 3 bases and J by 4 bases, with 13 bases between the two germline ends. Per germline, CDR1 SGHRS and CDR2 YFSETQ. This CDR3 contains 14 residues. The CDR3 protein is CASSWEGSTYGYTF. The CDR3 DNA sequence: TGCGCCAGCAGCTGGGAAGGAAGCACCTATGGCTACACCTTC. The full variable domain, with the rest looked up from reference TRBV5-1 and TRBJ1-2, is KAGVTQTPRYLIKTRGQQVTLSCSPISGHRSVSWYQQTPGQGLQFLFEYFSETQRNKGNFPGRFSGRQFSNSRSEMNVSTLELGDSALYLCASSWEGSTYGYTFGSGTRLTVV.

The rearrangement joins TRBV12-3 or TRBV12-4 to TRBJ2-7; D unclear. V was clipped by 3 bases and J by 8 bases, with 11 bases between them. The CDR3 runs 12 residues. The CDR3 nucleotides are TGTGCCAGCAGTTTTAGTTTTACGCAGCAGTACGTC. It is translated as CASSFSFTQQYV.

The gene calls are TRBV9 and TRBJ2-7, with D perhaps TRBD2 (6 bases). The V end was cut by 6 bases, the J end by 6 bases, with 19 bases between. Germline CDR1 SGDLS, CDR2 YYNGEE. The CDR3 sequence is 14 residues long. This CDR3 is CASTLGDSPGEQYF. CDR3 nucleotide sequence: TGTGCCAGCACCCTAGGGGACTCCCCCGGCGAGCAGTACTTC.

There are a few counts of this clonotype. The chain combines TRBV20-1 with TRBJ2-3; the D is unclear. The germline V and J ends were trimmed by 0 bases and 2 bases, with 12 bases remaining between them. The CDR3 has 15 amino acids. Germline V gives CDR1 DFQATT, CDR2 SNEGSKA (reference sequence). The CDR3 here is CSARDTLLATDTQYF. The CDR3 nucleotides are TGCAGTGCTAGAGATACATTGTTGGCCACAGATACGCAGTATTTT.

In its sample, this clonotype was seen a few times. This CDR3 is CASSYSGTAIQETQYF. The CDR3, as DNA: TGTGCCAGCAGTTACTCCGGGACAGCGATCCAAGAGACCCAGTACTTC. V and J are TRBV6-5 and TRBJ2-5; 7 nucleotides line up with TRBD1. Germline CDR1 MNHEY, CDR2 SVGAGI. This CDR3 contains 16 residues. V lost 0 bases and J lost 1; bases outside the gene matches: 5.

J is TRBJ1-2 and V is TRBV7-9; the D gene is possibly TRBD1 (5 bases). Trimming cost V 0 bases and J 9 bases, with 17 bases left between them. CDR3 length: 15 residues. Germline CDR1 SEHNR, CDR2 FQNEAQ (reference sequence). In DNA form, the CDR3 reads TGTGCCAGCAGCTTAGCTCAGAGGGGAACCATGCGCTACACCTTC. Translation gives CASSLAQRGTMRYTF. Combining the CDR3 with reference TRBV7-9 and TRBJ1-2 gives the whole variable domain DTGVSQNPRHKITKRGQNVTFRCDPISEHNRLYWYRQTLGQGPEFLTYFQNEAQLEKSRLLSDRFSAERPKGSFSTLEIQRTEQGDSAMYLCASSLAQRGTMRYTFGSGTRLTVV.

The chain employs TRBV12-3 or TRBV12-4 and TRBJ2-3; D unresolved. This CDR3 is built from 13 residues. Between the trimmed V and J ends, which lost 7 bases and 3 bases, there was a span of 11 bases. The CDR3 region has the DNA TGTGCCAGCAACGGCAGGTTGACAGATACGCAGTATTTT. This encodes CASNGRLTDTQYF.

The rearrangement joins TRBV20-1 to TRBJ2-7; the match to TRBD2 covers 14 bases. Germline-derived CDR1 and CDR2 are DFQATT and SNEGSKA (reference sequence). Trimming at V came to 3 bases and at J to 4 bases, leaving 8 bases not matched to a gene. The CDR3 spans 16 residues. DNA for the CDR3: TGCAGTGCTAGGGGGACTAGCGGGAGCGGAGTATACGAGCAGTACTTC. The encoded protein is CSARGTSGSGVYEQYF.

Concerning this clonotype: One end of the junction does not line up with germline, which may come from a read error. The CDR3 nucleotides read TGCGCCAGCAGCTTGAGCGTGATTGCTCAGGGCACTGAAGCTTACTTT. This translates into CASSLSVIAQGTEAYF. The chain carries TRBV5-1 and TRBJ1-1; TRBD1 is a possible D gene (5 bases). CDR3 length equals 16 residues. Germline V gives CDR1 SGHRS, CDR2 YFSETQ.

This clonotype was detected a few times. This chain uses TRBV20-1 with TRBJ2-7; 9 bases agree with TRBD2. CDR1 DFQATT and CDR2 SNEGSKA come from the germline V gene (reference sequence). The V gene end was trimmed by 5 bases and the J gene end by 3 bases; junction bases not matched to a gene: 8. This CDR3 has 14 residues. The CDR3 sequence: CSAPDSGRSYEQYF. In DNA, the CDR3 is TGCAGTGCTCCAGATAGCGGGAGAAGCTACGAGCAGTACTTC.

This clonotype was counted between two and nine times. V is TRBV5-6 and J is TRBJ2-3; 8 nucleotides agree with TRBD2. CDR1 is SGHDT, CDR2 YYEEEE, per germline. The length of the CDR3 is 16 residues. V shed 4 bases, J shed 2 bases, and the junction held 9 bases outside the gene matches. CDR3 amino acids: CASSQKLAAVTDTQYF. CDR3 nucleotides: TGTGCCAGCAGCCAAAAACTAGCGGCCGTCACAGATACGCAGTATTTT.

The chain joins TRBV19 to TRBJ1-2; the match to TRBD1 covers 8 bases. Germline lookup yields CDR1 LNHDA and CDR2 SQIVND (reference sequence). Unmatched junction bases numbered 10, after V lost 0 bases and J lost 4 bases. This CDR3 contains 17 residues. The DNA for the CDR3 is TGTGCCAGTAGTATAGACTTCTTCGGGACAGGACTCTATGGCTACACCTTC. Its protein product is CASSIDFFGTGLYGYTF.